This TCR beta chain is from a study of STAT5B mutations in CD4+ large granular lymphocyte leukemia. Study results and caveats: No patients shared main leukemic clonotypes, though less than 30% appeared at low frequency elsewhere.

Germline V CDR1 and CDR2: SGHTA, FQGNSA. There are 13 residues in the CDR3. Trimming removed 5 bases from V and 4 bases from J, with 9 bases in between. TCRdb keeps only in-frame clones here, not all; method: immunoSEQ multiplex PCR. The sample records some 35,000 clones, approximately 88% being singletons. In the case of this clone: The target antigen is unknown.

The sample was CD4+ T cells from blood buffy coats. This sequence was found in a human donor in good health. The chain employs TRBV7-2 and TRBJ1-5; D remains ambiguous. The DNA of the CDR3 is TGTGCCAGCAGCCAACGGGGAAATCAGCCCCAGCATTTT. Translated, it gives CASSQRGNQPQHF.